The 19 T cell receptor beta chains listed next were all sequenced from one sample in a study of cytomegalovirus exposure and HLA in healthy donors. The PCR employed 60 Vbeta primers together with 13 Jbeta primers. Using immunoSEQ multiplex PCR, the repertoire was profiled, and TCRdb retains in-frame clones only, with some absent. The data contain just over 150,000 clones, 70% to 90% of them singletons. Sequencing was performed on PBMCs. These receptors were obtained from a young woman in good health and CMV-seronegative.

A few counts support this clone. This chain links TRBV10-3 with TRBJ1-3; maybe TRBD1 (6 bases). The germline gives CDR1 ENHRY, CDR2 SYGVKD. V was clipped by 3 bases and J by 2 bases, with 8 bases between them. The CDR3 sequence is 14 residues long. The CDR3 nucleotides read TGTGCCATCAGTGAAAGGGGGACTGGAAACACCATATATTTT. This translates into CAISERGTGNTIYF.

V usage is TRBV30 and J usage is TRBJ2-7, with D perhaps TRBD1 (6 bases). The germline V gene encodes CDR1 GTSNPN and CDR2 SVGIG (reference sequence). This CDR3 region has 12 residues. The ends were cut back, 0 bases at V and 6 bases at J, with 9 bases in the middle. CDR3 amino acids: CAWSVRGFEQYF. DNA of the CDR3: TGTGCCTGGAGTGTAAGGGGGTTCGAGCAGTACTTC.

This clone was seen just once. This chain joins TRBV29-1 and TRBJ2-5, with 13 bases aligning to TRBD2. Near its end, the DNA agrees better with TRBJ2-7, so the J call may be wrong. This CDR3 has 12 amino acids. Germline V CDR1 and CDR2: SQVTM, ANQGSEA. The CDR3 is CPGLAGSYEQYF. The CDR3 region has the DNA TGCCCGGGACTAGCGGGAAGCTACGAGCAGTACTTC.

The chain is built from TRBV5-1 and TRBJ2-1, with D perhaps TRBD2 (6 bases). Per the germline V gene, CDR1 is SGHRS and CDR2 is YFSETQ. The V end lost 5 bases, the J end lost 0 bases, and 12 bases lay between the germline ends. CDR3 length: 15 amino acids. The CDR3 coding sequence is TGCGCCAGCAGGCCGACTAGTAGCTCCTACAATGAGCAGTTCTTC. This sequence encodes CASRPTSSSYNEQFF. Variable domain in full (rest from reference TRBV5-1 and TRBJ2-1): KAGVTQTPRYLIKTRGQQVTLSCSPISGHRSVSWYQQTPGQGLQFLFEYFSETQRNKGNFPGRFSGRQFSNSRSEMNVSTLELGDSALYLCASRPTSSSYNEQFFGPGTRLTVL.

In DNA form, the CDR3 reads TGTGCCAGCACCAGAGGACAGGCGAACTATGGCTACACCTTC. This translates into CASTRGQANYGYTF. This chain uses TRBV6-5 with TRBJ1-2; 7 bases are shared with TRBD1. Germline V lookup: CDR1 MNHEY, CDR2 SVGAGI. Trimming removed 7 bases from V and 2 bases from J; junction bases left unmatched: 7. CDR3 size: 14 residues.

A single count supports this clone. The rearrangement links TRBV16 to TRBJ2-7; the D gene is possibly TRBD1 (5 bases). The CDR3 is 18 amino acids. Trimming stripped 2 bases from V and 2 bases from J, with 22 bases between. Germline CDR1 is KGHSY and CDR2 is FQNENV. CDR3 coding DNA: TGTGCCAGCAGCCAAAGGGCGGCAGGGCATTTGTCTACCTACGAGCAGTACTTC. As protein: CASSQRAAGHLSTYEQYF.

The chain carries TRBV28 and TRBJ2-3; 13 bases align to TRBD2. The CDR3 extends over 17 amino acids. V shed 3 bases, J shed 4 bases, and the junction held 7 bases outside the gene matches. Germline assignment: CDR1 MDHEN and CDR2 SYDVKM. The CDR3 DNA sequence: TGTGCCAGCAGTTTCCTCCGGACTAGCGGGAGTGCAGATACGCAGTATTTT. Encoded protein: CASSFLRTSGSADTQYF.

This rearrangement joins TRBV4-3 to TRBJ2-1; TRBD1 matches at 8 bases. With V trimmed by 5 bases and J by 6 bases, 15 bases remained unmatched. CDR1 and CDR2 (germline): LGHNA, YSLEER. This CDR3 is built from 17 residues. This CDR3 reads CASSARPPPGGVNEQFF. The CDR3 DNA reads as TGCGCCAGCAGCGCCCGCCCCCCGCCAGGGGGCGTCAATGAGCAGTTCTTC.

The sample holds a few counts of this clone. This chain connects TRBV30 to TRBJ1-5; D possibly corresponds to TRBD1 (5 bases). Germline V gene lookup returns CDR1 GTSNPN and CDR2 SVGIG (reference sequence). The length of the CDR3 is 13 residues. Trimming removed 1 base at V and 4 bases at J, with 8 bases between. The CDR3 DNA sequence: TGTGCCTGGAGTGAGAAGGGGAATCAGCCCCAGCATTTT. It is translated as CAWSEKGNQPQHF.

The J gene is TRBJ2-7, the V gene TRBV30; 7 positions agree with TRBD2. Trimming cost V 4 bases and J 3 bases; bases outside gene matches: 3. Germline CDR1 GTSNPN, CDR2 SVGIG (reference sequence). The CDR3 has 12 residues. The CDR3 DNA reads as TGTGCCTGGACTAGCGGCCTCTACGAGCAGTACTTC. Translating it yields CAWTSGLYEQYF.

The gene calls are TRBV6-1 and TRBJ2-3; 7 bases fit TRBD2. The CDR3 spans 14 residues. The V gene's germline CDR1 is MNHNS and CDR2 SASEGT. The V gene end was trimmed by 6 bases and the J gene end by 0 bases; junction bases not matched to a gene: 3. CDR3 in DNA: TGTGCCAGCAGCTTTAGCGGGAGCACAGATACGCAGTATTTT. This sequence encodes CASSFSGSTDTQYF.

This rearrangement joins TRBV2 to TRBJ2-5, with 9 bases that match TRBD2. CDR1 and CDR2 from the germline V gene are SNHLY and FYNNEI. The CDR3 length is 13 residues. The J segment lost 4 bases and the V segment lost 10 bases, leaving 7 bases of the junction unmatched. The CDR3 here is CATQREESETQYF. The CDR3 DNA sequence: TGTGCCACACAGCGGGAGGAGTCAGAGACCCAGTACTTC.

The chain combines TRBV5-8 with TRBJ2-3, with TRBD2 identical over 8 bases. CDR3 length equals 15 residues. V lost 3 bases, J lost 4 bases, and 7 bases stayed unmatched. Germline CDR1 and CDR2: SGHTS and YDEGEE. The CDR3 DNA sequence: TGTGCCAGCAGCTGGGGGACTAGTCGCGCAGATACGCAGTATTTT. This translates into CASSWGTSRADTQYF.

The V call is TRBV9, the J call TRBJ2-3; 8 bases fit TRBD2. CDR3 length: 16 amino acids. The germline gives CDR1 SGDLS, CDR2 YYNGEE. Trimming cost V 0 bases and J 3 bases; bases outside gene matches: 6. The CDR3 DNA sequence: TGTGCCAGCAGCGTAGTTTTAGCGGGGCCTACAGATACGCAGTATTTT. It codes for CASSVVLAGPTDTQYF.

About this clone itself: At the DNA level, this CDR3 is encoded by other sequences in the same sample as well. The V and J genes are TRBV5-1 and TRBJ2-7, with D possibly being TRBD1 (5 bases). V was shortened by 1 base and J by 6 bases, with 11 bases between the two germline ends. Germline V gene data show CDR1 as SGHRS and CDR2 as YFSETQ. The CDR3 runs 13 residues. The CDR3 bases are TGCGCCAGCAGCTTGAGTCAGGGCCGCGAGCAGTACTTC. This sequence encodes CASSLSQGREQYF.

The chain couples TRBV2 to TRBJ1-6; D possibly corresponds to TRBD1 (5 bases). This CDR3 region has 15 residues. Trimming stripped 3 bases from V and 5 bases from J, with 11 bases between. CDR1 is SNHLY, CDR2 FYNNEI, per germline. The DNA for the CDR3 is TGTGCCAGCAGTGAGGAGGGAGGGGATAATTCACCCCTCCACTTT. The encoded protein is CASSEEGGDNSPLHF.

The genes are TRBV7-8 and TRBJ2-5; a possible D gene is TRBD2 (6 bases). V lost 7 bases to trimming and J lost 5 bases, with 20 bases between them. The V gene's germline CDR1 is SGHVS and CDR2 FQNEAQ. The CDR3 contains 15 residues. CDR3 nucleotides: TGTGCCAGCACCCTCCGCCTTTGGGCGGGGGAGACCCAGTACTTC. Its protein is CASTLRLWAGETQYF.

The chain has TRBV7-2 and TRBJ1-6; D is unclear. The CDR3 consists of 16 residues. CDR1 SGHTA and CDR2 FQGNSA come from the germline V gene. The ends were cut back, 4 bases at V and 0 bases at J, with 10 bases in the middle. The CDR3 sequence: CASSSSKSSYNSPLHF. CDR3 coding DNA: TGTGCCAGCAGCTCATCGAAGAGCTCCTATAATTCACCCCTCCACTTT.

The rearrangement uses TRBV7-2 and TRBJ2-5, with D possibly being TRBD1 (6 bases). CDR1 is SGHTA, CDR2 FQGNSA, per germline. The V and J ends lost 8 bases and 3 bases respectively, with 13 bases between them. This CDR3 is 13 amino acids long. The CDR3 protein is CASQWTAKETQYF. The CDR3 bases are TGTGCCAGCCAGTGGACAGCTAAAGAGACCCAGTACTTC.